This paragraph reports one T cell receptor beta chain. The antigen is undetermined. The CDR3 runs to 15 residues. J gave up 6 bases and V 1 base, and 5 bases lay outside the gene matches. The germline CDR1 and CDR2 sequences are KGHSH and LQKENI. The data belong to a study of Ad26.COV2.S vaccination and SARS-CoV-2 variants. The study, taken as a whole, reports: Substantial breadth was reportedly displayed by spike-specific CD8+ and CD4+ T cell responses after vaccination. Vaccine recipients had higher spike-specific TCR breadth than placebo recipients.

This table comes from immunoSEQ multiplex PCR, and its TCRdb copy is limited to in-frame clones, with some not included. The top ten clones hold around 10% of a sample with 300,000 to 400,000 clones, approximately 86% of them seen once. The treatment was: approximately 18 received Ad26.COV2.S at low or high dose, single or two shots; 5 received placebo; per-sample allocation not given. Collection of the samples took place on day 63 after the first injection of vaccine or placebo. The vaccine antigen was prefusion-stabilized Wuhan SARS-CoV-2 spike. Sample: peripheral blood, taken in a trial of Ad26.COV2.S vaccine versus placebo. This clonotype was obtained from a person aged 18 to 59 who received the Ad26.COV2.S COVID-19 vaccine or a placebo. This chain joins TRBV18 and TRBJ1-2; 10 nucleotides agree with TRBD1. DNA for the CDR3: TGTGCCAGCTCACCACAGGACAGGGGGATAGATGGCTACACCTTC. Protein sequence: CASSPQDRGIDGYTF.